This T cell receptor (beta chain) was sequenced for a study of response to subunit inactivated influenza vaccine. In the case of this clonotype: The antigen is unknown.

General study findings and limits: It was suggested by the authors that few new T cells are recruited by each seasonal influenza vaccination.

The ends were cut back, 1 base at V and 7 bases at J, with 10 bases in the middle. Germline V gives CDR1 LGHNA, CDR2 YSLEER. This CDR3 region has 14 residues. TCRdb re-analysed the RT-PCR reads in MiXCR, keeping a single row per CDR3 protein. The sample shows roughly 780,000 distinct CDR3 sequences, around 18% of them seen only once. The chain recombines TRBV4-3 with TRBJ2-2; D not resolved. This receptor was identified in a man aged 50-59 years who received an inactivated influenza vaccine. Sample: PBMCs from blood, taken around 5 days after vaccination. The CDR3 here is CASSQAGGVGELFF. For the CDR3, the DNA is TGCGCCAGCAGCCAAGCAGGTGGGGTCGGGGAGCTGTTTTTT.